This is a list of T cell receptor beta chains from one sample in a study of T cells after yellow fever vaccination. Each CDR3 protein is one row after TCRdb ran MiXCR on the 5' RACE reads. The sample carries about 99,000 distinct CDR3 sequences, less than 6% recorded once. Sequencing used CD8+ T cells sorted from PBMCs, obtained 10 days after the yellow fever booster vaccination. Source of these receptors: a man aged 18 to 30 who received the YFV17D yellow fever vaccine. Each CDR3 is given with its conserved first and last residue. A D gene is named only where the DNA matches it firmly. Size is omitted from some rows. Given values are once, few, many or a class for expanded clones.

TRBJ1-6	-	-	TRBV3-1	CASSDWGTHFGDSPLHF	TGTGCCAGCAGCGATTGGGGGACACATTTCGGAGATTCACCCCTCCACTTT
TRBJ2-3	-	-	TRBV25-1	CASISGPKEDSDRDTQYF	TGTGCCAGCATCTCGGGCCCGAAAGAGGACAGTGACCGGGATACGCAGTATTTT
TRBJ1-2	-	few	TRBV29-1	CSVEAGGGDGYTF	TGCAGCGTTGAAGCAGGCGGCGGGGATGGCTACACCTTC
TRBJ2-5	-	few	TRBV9	CASSPQHQQETQYF	TGTGCCAGCAGCCCCCAACACCAACAAGAGACCCAGTACTTC
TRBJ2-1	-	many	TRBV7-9	CASSLYKQGLNKFF	TGTGCCAGCAGCCTTTATAAACAGGGCCTCAACAAGTTCTTC
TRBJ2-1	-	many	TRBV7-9	CASSLETPSHNEQFF	TGTGCCAGCAGCTTAGAGACCCCGTCCCACAATGAGCAGTTCTTC
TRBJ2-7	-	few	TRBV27	CASSSAQGLSYEQYF	TGTGCCAGCAGCTCTGCCCAGGGGCTTTCCTACGAGCAGTACTTC
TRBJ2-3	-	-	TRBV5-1	CASSLSGTDTQYF	TGCGCCAGCAGCTTGAGCGGCACAGATACGCAGTATTTT
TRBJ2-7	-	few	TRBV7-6	CASSFEAEQYF	TGTGCCAGCAGTTTCGAAGCCGAGCAGTACTTC
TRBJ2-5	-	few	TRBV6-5	CASRPPRGLKETQYF	TGTGCCAGCAGACCCCCCCGGGGGCTAAAAGAGACCCAGTACTTC
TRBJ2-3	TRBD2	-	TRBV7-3	CASSRISGGDTDTQYF	TGTGCCAGCAGCCGAATTAGCGGGGGGGACACAGATACGCAGTATTTT
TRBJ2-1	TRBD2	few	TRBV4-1	CASSQGSGGARNEQFF	TGCGCCAGCAGCCAAGGAAGCGGGGGGGCGCGAAATGAGCAGTTCTTC
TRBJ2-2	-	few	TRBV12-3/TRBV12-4	CASSLSQLNTGELFF	TGTGCCAGCAGTTTATCGCAGCTGAACACCGGGGAGCTGTTTTTT
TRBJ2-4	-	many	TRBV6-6	CASSPTSAVSKNIQYF	TGTGCCAGCAGTCCGACTAGTGCGGTTTCCAAAAACATTCAGTACTTC
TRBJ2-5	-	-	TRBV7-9	CASSLPSDLQETQYF	TGTGCCAGCAGCCTCCCGTCGGACCTTCAAGAGACCCAGTACTTC
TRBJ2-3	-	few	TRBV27	CASSLWGFRTDTQYF	TGTGCCAGCAGTTTGTGGGGTTTTCGCACAGATACGCAGTATTTT
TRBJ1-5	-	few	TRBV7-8	CASSLDREHQPQHF	TGTGCCAGCAGCTTAGACAGGGAGCACCAGCCCCAGCATTTT
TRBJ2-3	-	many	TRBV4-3	CASSQETDSTDTQYF	TGCGCCAGCAGCCAAGAGACAGATAGCACAGATACGCAGTATTTT
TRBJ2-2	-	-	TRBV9	CASSVEATGELFF	TGTGCCAGCAGCGTAGAGGCGACCGGGGAGCTGTTTTTT
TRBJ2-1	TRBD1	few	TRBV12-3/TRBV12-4	CASRAGTGNNEQFF	TGTGCCAGCAGGGCAGGGACAGGGAACAATGAGCAGTTCTTC
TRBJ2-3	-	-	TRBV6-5	CASSPLGGYLSTDTQYF	TGTGCCAGCAGTCCCCTCGGAGGGTACCTTAGCACAGATACGCAGTATTTT
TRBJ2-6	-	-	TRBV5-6	CASESRAGVLTF	TGTGCCAGTGAGAGCAGGGCCGGGGTCCTGACTTTC
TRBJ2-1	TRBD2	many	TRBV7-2	CASSLALAGENYNEQFF	TGTGCCAGCAGCTTAGCGCTAGCGGGGGAGAACTACAATGAGCAGTTCTTC
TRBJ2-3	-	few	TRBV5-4	CASSLAGTRGTDTQYF	TGTGCCAGCAGCTTGGCCGGCACCCGAGGCACAGATACGCAGTATTTT
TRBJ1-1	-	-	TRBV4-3	CASSQEWFPMNTEAFF	TGCGCCAGCAGCCAAGAATGGTTCCCTATGAACACTGAAGCTTTCTTT
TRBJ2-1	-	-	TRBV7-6	CASSLGWGPINEQFF	TGTGCCAGCAGCTTAGGCTGGGGCCCCATCAATGAGCAGTTCTTC
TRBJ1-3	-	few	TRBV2	CASSERASGNTIYF	TGTGCCAGCAGTGAGAGGGCCTCTGGAAACACCATATATTTT
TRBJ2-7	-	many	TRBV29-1	CSVLTGRSYEQYF	TGCAGCGTTTTGACGGGGAGGTCCTACGAGCAGTACTTC